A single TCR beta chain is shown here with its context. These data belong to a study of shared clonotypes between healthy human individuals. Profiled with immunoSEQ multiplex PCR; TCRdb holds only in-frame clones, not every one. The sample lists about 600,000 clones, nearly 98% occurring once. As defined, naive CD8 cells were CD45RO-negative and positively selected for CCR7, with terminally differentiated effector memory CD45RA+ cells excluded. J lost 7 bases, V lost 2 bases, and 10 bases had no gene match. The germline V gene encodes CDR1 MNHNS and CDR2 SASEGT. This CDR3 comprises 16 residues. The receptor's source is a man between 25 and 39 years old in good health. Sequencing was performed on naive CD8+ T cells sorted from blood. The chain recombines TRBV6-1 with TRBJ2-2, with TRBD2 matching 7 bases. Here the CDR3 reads CASSEWEGLRGGELFF. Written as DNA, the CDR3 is TGTGCCAGCAGTGAATGGGAGGGGTTAAGGGGCGGGGAGCTGTTTTTT.